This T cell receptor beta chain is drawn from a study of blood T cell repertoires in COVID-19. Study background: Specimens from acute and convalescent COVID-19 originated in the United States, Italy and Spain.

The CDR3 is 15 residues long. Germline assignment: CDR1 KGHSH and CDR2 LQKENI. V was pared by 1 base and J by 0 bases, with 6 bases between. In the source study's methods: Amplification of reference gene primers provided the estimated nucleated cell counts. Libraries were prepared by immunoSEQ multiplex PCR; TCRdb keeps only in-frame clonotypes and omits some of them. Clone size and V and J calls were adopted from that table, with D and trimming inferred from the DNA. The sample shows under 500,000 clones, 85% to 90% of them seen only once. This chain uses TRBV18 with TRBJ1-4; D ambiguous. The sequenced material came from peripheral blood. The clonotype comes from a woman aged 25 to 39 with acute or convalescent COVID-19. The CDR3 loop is CASSPLRSTNEKLFF. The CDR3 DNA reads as TGTGCCAGCTCACCACTTCGGTCAACTAATGAAAAACTGTTTTTT.